The 24 T cell receptor beta chains below come from one sample, sequenced in a study of blood T cell repertoires in COVID-19. This table comes from immunoSEQ multiplex PCR, and its TCRdb copy is limited to in-frame clones, with some not included. Of some 180,000 clones listed, 75% to 85% were seen once; the top ten hold around 13%. Sample: peripheral blood. The receptors shown here come from a human donor in a cohort sampled during active COVID-19.

This clone came up a few times. The gene calls are TRBV12-3 or TRBV12-4 and TRBJ1-5; D call uncertain. Trimming removed 3 bases from V and 7 bases from J, with 10 bases in between. The CDR3 loop spans 13 amino acids. CDR3 protein: CASSFSPGQPQHF. CDR3 nucleotides: TGTGCCAGCAGTTTTTCTCCGGGGCAGCCCCAGCATTTT.

The CDR3 DNA reads as TGTGCCAGCAGTCCTGGACAGAGCAATCAGCCCCAGCATTTT. This codes for CASSPGQSNQPQHF. The V call is TRBV28, the J call TRBJ1-5, with D possibly TRBD1 on 6 matching bases. CDR1 and CDR2 from the germline V gene are MDHEN and SYDVKM. V lost 5 bases and J lost 1, with 9 bases in between. The CDR3 has 14 residues.

The chain carries TRBV27 and TRBJ2-2, with TRBD2 identical over 13 bases. V was clipped by 6 bases and J by 7 bases; unmatched bases: 11. Germline V CDR1 and CDR2: MNHEY, SMNVEV (reference sequence). This CDR3 is 17 amino acids long. CDR3 nucleotides: TGTGCCAGCAGGGCCCAAGGACTAGCGGGAGTCGGCGGGGAGCTGTTTTTT. Its translation: CASRAQGLAGVGGELFF.

This sequence joins TRBV19 and TRBJ2-3; 9 bases are a match to TRBD1. The germline CDR1 and CDR2 sequences are LNHDA and SQIVND (reference sequence). Losses at the gene ends were 5 bases for V and 4 bases for J; bases not matched to a gene: 4. The CDR3 sequence is 14 residues long. This chain's CDR3 is CASSSYRGPDTQYF. The CDR3 nucleotides read TGTGCCAGTAGTTCCTACAGGGGGCCAGATACGCAGTATTTT.

The chain employs TRBV5-8 and TRBJ1-6, with TRBD1 identical over 8 bases. The CDR3 consists of 17 residues. After removal of 5 bases from V and 10 bases from J, the junction contained 17 bases not matched to a gene. The germline V gene encodes CDR1 SGHTS and CDR2 YDEGEE. CDR3 amino acids: CASRPHLRQGHYSPLHF. The DNA of the CDR3 is TGTGCCAGCAGGCCGCATTTAAGACAGGGGCACTACTCACCCCTCCACTTT.

This chain connects TRBV24-1 to TRBJ2-7; a weak D match, TRBD2 (6 bases). Germline-derived CDR1 and CDR2 are KGHDR and SFDVKD. The CDR3 consists of 17 residues. V was trimmed by 5 bases and J by 0 bases, leaving 19 bases between them. The CDR3 nucleotides are TGTGCCACCAGTGCCAGCCCCCAGGAGGGTAGCTCCTACGAGCAGTACTTC. This sequence encodes CATSASPQEGSSYEQYF.

The chain couples TRBV6-1 to TRBJ2-2; possibly TRBD2 for D (6 bases). The germline V gene encodes CDR1 MNHNS and CDR2 SASEGT. This CDR3 has 17 residues. V was shortened by 1 base and J by 6 bases, with 18 bases between the two germline ends. The DNA of the CDR3 is TGTGCCAGCAGTGAAGGTTTGGAGGGCCGGGTCCCCGGGGAGCTGTTTTTT. The encoded protein is CASSEGLEGRVPGELFF.

A single count supports this clone. The rearrangement links TRBV4-1 to TRBJ1-2, with D uncertain. This CDR3 is built from 14 residues. Trimming removed 1 base from V and 3 bases from J, with 9 bases in between. The V gene's germline CDR1 is MGHRA and CDR2 YSYEKL. CDR3 bases: TGCGCCAGCAGCCAAGCAGAGGGCTACTATGGCTACACCTTC. Translating gives CASSQAEGYYGYTF.

The V call is TRBV15, the J call TRBJ2-7, with D perhaps TRBD2 (5 bases). Trimming shortened V by 0 bases and J by 0 bases, and 9 bases separated the two germline ends. The CDR3 spans 15 residues. Germline V gene lookup returns CDR1 LNHNV and CDR2 YYDKDF (reference sequence). The CDR3: CATSRESGSSYEQYF. The DNA for the CDR3 is TGTGCCACCAGCAGAGAATCTGGGAGCTCCTACGAGCAGTACTTC.

The V call is TRBV5-4, the J call TRBJ2-1, with D tentatively TRBD2 (5 bases). V was clipped by 0 bases and J by 0 bases, with 7 bases between them. The length of the CDR3 is 15 residues. Germline V gene data show CDR1 as SGHNT and CDR2 as YYREEE (reference sequence). CDR3 nucleotide sequence: TGTGCCAGCAGCTTGGGGCGGGCCTCCTACAATGAGCAGTTCTTC. It is translated as CASSLGRASYNEQFF.

The rearrangement uses TRBV27 and TRBJ1-3; TRBD1 might be the D (6 bases). Trimming removed 4 bases from V and 4 bases from J, with 14 bases in between. The CDR3 sequence is 15 residues long. From germline, CDR1 is MNHEY and CDR2 SMNVEV (reference sequence). The CDR3 region has the DNA TGTGCCAGCAGTTCAAGGAGACAGGTGGGAAACACCATATATTTT. Protein: CASSSRRQVGNTIYF.

The chain uses TRBV6-6 and TRBJ1-1, with TRBD1 matching 7 bases. The germline CDR1 and CDR2 sequences are MNHNY and SVGAGI (reference sequence). Germline trimming cut 5 bases from V and 3 bases from J; bases unmatched to any gene: 6. CDR3 size: 14 residues. The DNA for the CDR3 is TGTGCCAGCAGTGTACAGGGGATGGACACTGAAGCTTTCTTT. Encoded protein: CASSVQGMDTEAFF.

The V gene is TRBV28, the J gene TRBJ2-3; 11 nucleotides agree with TRBD2. Germline values: CDR1 MDHEN, CDR2 SYDVKM. V lost 5 bases, J lost 6 bases, and 19 bases stayed unmatched. The CDR3 runs 19 residues. This CDR3 is CASSPPLSLFSGRGDTQYF. CDR3 nucleotide sequence: TGTGCCAGCAGTCCGCCCCTGTCGTTGTTTAGCGGGAGGGGGGATACGCAGTATTTT.

The chain recombines TRBV10-3 with TRBJ2-2; D unresolved. Deletions cut 2 bases from V and 7 bases from J, with 8 bases between. CDR1 is ENHRY, CDR2 SYGVKD, per germline. The CDR3 has 13 residues. In DNA form, the CDR3 reads TGTGCCATCAGTGAGGCTCTATACGGGGAGCTGTTTTTT. This encodes CAISEALYGELFF.

The CDR3 protein is CASSVGGDYSYEQYF. Written as DNA, the CDR3 is TGTGCCAGCAGCGTCGGGGGAGACTACTCCTACGAGCAGTACTTC. The chain uses TRBV9 and TRBJ2-7; possible D gene TRBD2, 6 bases. The V gene lost 2 bases and the J gene lost 0 bases, with 12 bases spanning the gap. The CDR3 extends over 15 amino acids. Germline CDR1 SGDLS, CDR2 YYNGEE.

This clone was recorded a few times. The rearrangement uses TRBV19 and TRBJ2-7; 7 positions match TRBD1. Trimming removed 3 bases from V and 2 bases from J; junction bases left unmatched: 4. CDR1 and CDR2 (germline): LNHDA, SQIVND (reference sequence). This CDR3 is built from 14 residues. CDR3 DNA sequence: TGTGCCAGTAGTATCAAGGGGGCAACCTACGAGCAGTACTTC. Translated: CASSIKGATYEQYF.

V is TRBV5-1 and J is TRBJ2-7; possible D gene TRBD1, 6 bases. The CDR3 extends over 13 amino acids. With 5 bases removed from V and 7 bases from J, the gap between germline ends came to 16 bases. From germline, CDR1 is SGHRS and CDR2 YFSETQ. CDR3 region: CASSHDGTREQYF. Here the CDR3 DNA reads TGCGCCAGCAGTCATGACGGGACAAGGGAGCAGTACTTC.

The rearrangement links TRBV18 to TRBJ2-1; possibly TRBD1 for D (6 bases). This CDR3 region has 16 residues. Germline values: CDR1 KGHSH, CDR2 LQKENI. V gave up 5 bases and J gave up 0 bases, with 14 bases separating them. The CDR3 sequence is CASSMTGAGSYNEQFF. The CDR3 DNA follows: TGTGCCAGCTCAATGACAGGCGCAGGCTCCTACAATGAGCAGTTCTTC.

This clone was counted a single time. The chain recombines TRBV7-2 with TRBJ2-1; 9 nucleotides agree with TRBD2. Germline CDR1 SGHTA, CDR2 FQGNSA. Trimming removed 10 bases from V and 0 bases from J; junction bases left unmatched: 7. The CDR3 contains 15 residues. Here the CDR3 reads CAISGRTSSYNEQFF. The CDR3 coding sequence is TGTGCCATAAGCGGGAGGACGAGCTCCTACAATGAGCAGTTCTTC. Full variable domain (remainder filled in from reference TRBV7-2 and TRBJ2-1): GAGVSQSPSNKVTEKGKDVELRCDPISGHTALYWYRQSLGQGLEFLIYFQGNSAPDKSGLPSDRFSAERTGGSVSTLTIQRTQQEDSAVYLCAISGRTSSYNEQFFGPGTRLTVL.

This chain links TRBV7-9 with TRBJ2-1; D uncertain. V lost 4 bases and J 9 bases, leaving 10 bases between the germline ends. Per the germline V gene, CDR1 is SEHNR and CDR2 is FQNEAQ (reference sequence). The CDR3 is made up of 12 amino acids. CDR3 coding DNA: TGTGCCAGCAGCTCACGGAGCTCTGAGCAGTTCTTC. This encodes CASSSRSSEQFF.

This sequence joins TRBV7-9 and TRBJ1-6; 8 nucleotides align to TRBD1. V was pared by 5 bases and J by 6 bases, with 6 bases of the junction left unmatched. Germline assignment: CDR1 SEHNR and CDR2 FQNEAQ (reference sequence). This CDR3 is built from 15 residues. CDR3 region: CASSPQGQVNSPLHF. In DNA form, the CDR3 reads TGTGCCAGCAGCCCCCAGGGACAGGTTAATTCACCCCTCCACTTT.

This rearrangement joins TRBV28 to TRBJ1-2; D may be TRBD1 (5 bases). Germline V gene data show CDR1 as MDHEN and CDR2 as SYDVKM. The V gene lost 8 bases and the J gene lost 8 bases, with 15 bases spanning the gap. This CDR3 has 12 amino acids. The CDR3 DNA reads TGTGCCAGCCGCATCACAGGTGGAGGCTACACCTTC. Protein: CASRITGGGYTF.

A single count supports this clone. The chain couples TRBV4-1 to TRBJ2-1; 9 bases map to TRBD1. The junction had 12 bases not matched to a gene; V was cut back by 4 bases and J by 8 bases. The CDR3 sequence is 16 residues long. Germline V gives CDR1 MGHRA, CDR2 YSYEKL. The CDR3 sequence: CASSLGTGWMVHEQFF. The DNA for the CDR3 is TGCGCCAGCAGCCTAGGGACAGGGTGGATGGTCCATGAGCAGTTCTTC.

The rearrangement uses TRBV12-1 and TRBJ2-1; TRBD2 is the table's D call, not checked against the DNA. TRBV12-1 is classified as a pseudogene. This CDR3 is 20 amino acids long. CDR3 sequence: CASSFEGGTSGRGRIEEQFF. The CDR3 nucleotides read TGTGCCAGCAGCTTCGAAGGGGGGACTAGCGGGAGGGGTAGAATCGAGGAGCAGTTCTTC.